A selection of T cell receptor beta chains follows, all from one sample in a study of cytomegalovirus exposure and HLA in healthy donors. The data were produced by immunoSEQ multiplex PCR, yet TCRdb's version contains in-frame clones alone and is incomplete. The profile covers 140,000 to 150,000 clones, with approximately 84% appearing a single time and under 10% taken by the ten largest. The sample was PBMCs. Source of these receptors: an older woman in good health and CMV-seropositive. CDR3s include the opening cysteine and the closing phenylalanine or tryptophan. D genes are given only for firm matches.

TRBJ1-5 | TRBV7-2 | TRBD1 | CASSLGDSVNQPQHF
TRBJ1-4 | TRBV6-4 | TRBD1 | CASSPGTEDEKLFF
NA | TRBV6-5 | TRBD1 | CASRPDRGIPEQYF
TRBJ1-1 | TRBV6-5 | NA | CASSYLTGLGAFF
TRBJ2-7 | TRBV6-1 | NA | CASSERRSSYEQYF
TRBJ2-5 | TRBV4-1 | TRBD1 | CASSQATGVVETQYF
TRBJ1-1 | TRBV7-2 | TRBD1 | CASTHSIYRGLEDTEAFF
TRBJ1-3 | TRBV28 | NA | CASTVSGNTIYF
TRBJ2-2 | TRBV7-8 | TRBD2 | CASSFETSPNTGELFF
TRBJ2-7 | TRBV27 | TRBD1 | CASSLMQGALYEQYF
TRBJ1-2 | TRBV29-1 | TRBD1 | CSAKRQGANYGYTF
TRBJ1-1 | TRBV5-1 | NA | CASSRSETGNTEAFF
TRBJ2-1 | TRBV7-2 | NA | CASSASSGTGNEQFF
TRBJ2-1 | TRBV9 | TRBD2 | CASSIGLAGLNEQFF
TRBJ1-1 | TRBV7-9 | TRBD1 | CASSPPDRTMNTEAFF
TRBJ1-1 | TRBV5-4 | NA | CASSSAGTEAFF
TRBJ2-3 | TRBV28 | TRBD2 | CASSLSGRGGDTQYF
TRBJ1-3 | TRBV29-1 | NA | CSGTTGHGNTIYF
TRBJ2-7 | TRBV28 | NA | CASSSQVREQYF
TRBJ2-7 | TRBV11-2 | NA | CASSLGSGVFAYEQYF
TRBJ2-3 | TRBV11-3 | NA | CASSFLRGSWDTQYF
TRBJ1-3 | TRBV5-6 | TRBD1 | CASSSRGPHNSGNTIYF
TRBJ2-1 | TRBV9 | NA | CASSVATAGRSSYNEQFF
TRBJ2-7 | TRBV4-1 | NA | CASSQGSTGRSSYEQYF
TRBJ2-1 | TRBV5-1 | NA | CASSLGQANEQFF
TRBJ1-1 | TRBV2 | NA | CASSERIRGTEAFF
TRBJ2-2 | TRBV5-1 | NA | CASSGTFGSTGELFF
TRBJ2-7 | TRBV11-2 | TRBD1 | CASSLGTGVDEQYF
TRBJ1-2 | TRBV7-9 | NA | CASSPLPTPRDGYTF
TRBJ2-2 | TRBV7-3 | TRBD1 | CASSIDRAGNTGELFF
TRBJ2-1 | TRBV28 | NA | CATREINRVNGQFF
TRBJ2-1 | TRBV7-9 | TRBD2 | CASSQLAGTKIYEQFF
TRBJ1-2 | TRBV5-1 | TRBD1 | CASSGGQAMGGYTF
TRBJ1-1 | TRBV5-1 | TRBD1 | CASSYDRAFEAFF
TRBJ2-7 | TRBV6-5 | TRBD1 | CASRVRQGTSYEQYF
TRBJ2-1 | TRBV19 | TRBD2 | CASSKGLEAYNEQFF
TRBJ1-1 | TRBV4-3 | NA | CASSQDPRGAEAFF
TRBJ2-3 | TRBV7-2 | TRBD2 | CASSRSGLLTDTQYF
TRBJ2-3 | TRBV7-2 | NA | CASSLDFVSTDTQYF
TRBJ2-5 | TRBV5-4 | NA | CASSVQGEETQYF
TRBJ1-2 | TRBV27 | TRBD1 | CASSPGQGAYTF
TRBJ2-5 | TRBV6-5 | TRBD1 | CASRLGQQETQYF
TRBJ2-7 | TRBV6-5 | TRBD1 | CASSYGGTGVWEQYF
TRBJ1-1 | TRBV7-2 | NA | CASSFTGLNTEAFF
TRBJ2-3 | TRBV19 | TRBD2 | CASSLLAGASSTDTQYF
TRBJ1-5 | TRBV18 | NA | CASSIRVDQPQHF
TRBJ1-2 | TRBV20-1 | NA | CSARRSEGYTF
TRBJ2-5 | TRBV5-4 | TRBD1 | CASSAMGQQETQYF
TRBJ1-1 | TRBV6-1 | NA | CASRAADEAFF
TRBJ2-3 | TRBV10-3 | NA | CAIRRDLDTQYF
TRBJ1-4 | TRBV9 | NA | CAIQVGKAWVSEKLFF
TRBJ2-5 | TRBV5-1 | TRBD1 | CASRQGTAEETQYF
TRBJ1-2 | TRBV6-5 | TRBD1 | CASSNRQGASGGYTF
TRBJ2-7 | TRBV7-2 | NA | CASSLAAGIRYEQYF
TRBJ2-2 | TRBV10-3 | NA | CAISDITNTGELFF
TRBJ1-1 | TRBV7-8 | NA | CASSLAGAGGTEAFF
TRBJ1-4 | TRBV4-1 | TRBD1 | CASSRVTGGRDEKLFF
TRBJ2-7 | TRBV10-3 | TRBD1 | CAISTGTGENYEQYF